This is a list of T cell receptor beta chains from one sample in a study of blood T cell repertoires in COVID-19. Sequenced by immunoSEQ multiplex PCR; TCRdb stores in-frame clones only, minus some. Here the sample spans around 130,000 clones, about 87% being singletons. Sequenced: peripheral blood. All receptors derive from a woman aged 50 to 60 with acute or convalescent COVID-19. The CDR3 runs from the conserved cysteine through the conserved F or W. D genes are given only for firm matches. Not every row has a clone size; where given, it reads once, few, many or a size class.

clone size | J gene | D gene | V gene | CDR3 protein | CDR3 DNA
- | TRBJ1-1 | TRBD1 | TRBV5-5 | CASTQGAQGTEAFF | TGTGCCAGCACCCAGGGGGCGCAGGGCACTGAAGCTTTCTTT
- | TRBJ1-6 | TRBD1 | TRBV5-4 | CASSLNPGQASSPLHF | TGTGCCAGCAGCTTGAACCCGGGACAGGCAAGCTCACCCCTCCACTTT
- | TRBJ1-4 | - | TRBV30 | CAWGQGEKLFF | TGTGCCTGGGGCCAGGGAGAAAAACTGTTTTTT
- | TRBJ1-5 | TRBD1 | TRBV24-1 | CATSDLGQGTGNQPQHF | TGTGCCACCAGTGATTTGGGACAGGGAACTGGCAATCAGCCCCAGCATTTT
- | TRBJ2-3 | TRBD2 | TRBV9 | CASSLLGTSRTDTQYF | TGTGCCAGCAGCCTCCTCGGGACTAGTCGGACAGATACGCAGTATTTT
- | TRBJ1-6 | - | TRBV11-2 | CASSLPTGNPYNSPLHF | TGTGCCAGCAGCTTACCAACAGGGAACCCCTATAATTCACCCCTCCACTTT
- | TRBJ2-5 | - | TRBV9 | CASSVAGGGSQETQYF | TGTGCCAGCAGCGTAGCCGGCGGGGGCTCCCAAGAGACCCAGTACTTC
- | TRBJ2-1 | - | TRBV11-2 | CASIPPAGTYNEQFF | TGTGCCAGCATCCCCCCGGCAGGGACCTACAATGAGCAGTTCTTC
- | TRBJ1-1 | - | TRBV19 | CASSILGFEAFF | TGTGCCAGTAGTATCCTCGGTTTTGAAGCTTTCTTT
- | TRBJ1-5 | TRBD1 | TRBV7-2 | CASSSQAGQTFNQPQHF | TGTGCCAGCAGCTCCCAGGCGGGACAGACCTTTAATCAGCCCCAGCATTTT
- | TRBJ2-3 | TRBD2 | TRBV5-1 | CASSILLAGGSTDTQYF | TGCGCCAGCAGCATTCTACTAGCGGGGGGAAGCACAGATACGCAGTATTTT
- | TRBJ2-1 | - | TRBV12-5 | CASGLARTADQYGNEQFF | TGTGCTAGTGGTTTGGCTAGGACAGCGGATCAGTACGGGAATGAGCAGTTCTTC
- | TRBJ2-7 | - | TRBV19 | CASSMASAGRRYEQYF | TGTGCCAGTAGTATGGCCTCGGCAGGGAGGCGATACGAGCAGTACTTC
- | TRBJ1-5 | - | TRBV27 | CASSPRGLGPNQPQHF | TGTGCCAGCAGCCCTAGGGGTCTCGGACCCAATCAGCCCCAGCATTTT
- | TRBJ2-7 | - | TRBV10-3 | CAISESRNIYEQYF | TGTGCCATCAGTGAGTCCAGGAACATCTACGAGCAGTACTTC
- | TRBJ2-1 | - | TRBV3-1/TRBV3-2 | CASSQEGLQYNEQFF | TGTGCCAGCAGCCAAGAGGGACTGCAATACAATGAGCAGTTCTTC
few | TRBJ1-1 | TRBD1 | TRBV19 | CASSITGPGGWTEAFF | TGTGCCAGTAGTATCACAGGGCCAGGGGGCTGGACTGAAGCTTTCTTT
- | TRBJ2-5 | - | TRBV29-1 | CSVEAPGTGETQYF | TGCAGCGTTGAAGCCCCCGGGACTGGGGAGACCCAGTACTTC
- | TRBJ1-4 | TRBD1 | TRBV4-3 | CASSQEGGQPAELFF | TGCGCCAGCAGCCAGGAAGGGGGACAGCCCGCGGAACTGTTTTTT
- | TRBJ1-2 | TRBD1 | TRBV19 | CASRDRDSLYGYTF | TGTGCCAGTAGGGACAGGGACTCCCTCTATGGCTACACCTTC
few | TRBJ1-1 | - | TRBV6-5 | CASNLPGGTEAFF | TGTGCCAGCAACCTCCCCGGAGGGACTGAAGCTTTCTTT
- | TRBJ1-1 | TRBD1 | TRBV5-5 | CASSPGTAMNTEAFF | TGTGCCAGCAGCCCCGGGACAGCTATGAACACTGAAGCTTTCTTT
- | TRBJ2-7 | TRBD2 | TRBV9 | CASSKTSGTYEQYF | TGTGCCAGCAGCAAAACTAGCGGTACCTACGAGCAGTACTTC
- | TRBJ2-3 | - | TRBV11-3 | CASSPRGPDTQYF | TGTGCCAGCAGCCCTCGTGGGCCAGATACGCAGTATTTT
few | TRBJ1-6 | TRBD1 | TRBV30 | CAWTTGTGARNSPLHF | TGTGCCTGGACCACCGGGACAGGGGCTCGTAATTCACCCCTCCACTTT